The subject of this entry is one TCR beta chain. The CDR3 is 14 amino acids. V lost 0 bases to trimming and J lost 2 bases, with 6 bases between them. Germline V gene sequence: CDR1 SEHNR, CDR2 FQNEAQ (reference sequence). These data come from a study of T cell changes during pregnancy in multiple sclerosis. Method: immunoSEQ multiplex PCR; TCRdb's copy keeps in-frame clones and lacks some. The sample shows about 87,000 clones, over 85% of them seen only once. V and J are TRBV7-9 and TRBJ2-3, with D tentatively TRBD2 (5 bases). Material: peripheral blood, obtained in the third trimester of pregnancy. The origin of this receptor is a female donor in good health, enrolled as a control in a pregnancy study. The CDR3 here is CASSLAGVTDTQYF. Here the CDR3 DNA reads TGTGCCAGCAGCTTAGCCGGGGTCACAGATACGCAGTATTTT. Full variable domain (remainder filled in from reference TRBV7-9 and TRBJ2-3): DTGVSQNPRHKITKRGQNVTFRCDPISEHNRLYWYRQTLGQGPEFLTYFQNEAQLEKSRLLSDRFSAERPKGSFSTLEIQRTEQGDSAMYLCASSLAGVTDTQYFGPGTRLTVL.